This T cell receptor (beta chain) was profiled in a study of shared clonotypes between healthy human individuals. This clone was found once. Antigen: not known. Study observations and caveats: The study found lower generation probabilities in non-shared clonotypes than in those shared by all four donors.

Sequencing used immunoSEQ multiplex PCR; TCRdb keeps in-frame clones, though not all of them. This sample has more than 550,000 clones; about 90% occur once, and the top ten carry about a third. The sequencing input was memory CD8+ T cells from PBMCs. Subset defined: CD45RO+ cells pooled with CCR7-negative TemRA cells. This clonotype was obtained from a man between 18 and 29 years old in good health. Some clones in this sample may be carry-over from other donors' samples.

The CDR3 nucleotides are TGCGCCAGCAGCCAAGTGAGGGAATCCGGGGAGCTGTTTTTT. The encoded protein is CASSQVRESGELFF. The chain is built from TRBV4-1 and TRBJ2-2, with D maybe TRBD2 (5 bases). The CDR3 consists of 14 residues. Germline values: CDR1 MGHRA, CDR2 YSYEKL. V lost 1 base, J lost 6 bases, and 9 bases lay in between.